The entry below gives a single TCR beta chain sequence along with its context. Its specificity is not known. These data originate in a study of T cell responses to AZD1222 COVID-19 vaccine. Overall study results and limits: Repertoire samples came only from after the peak T cell response. Rises in breadth and depth of Spike-specific TCRs came after two AZD1222 doses.

Measured with immunoSEQ multiplex PCR; TCRdb has only the in-frame clones, and not every one. The sample lists about 76,000 clones, over 60% occurring once. The receptor was isolated from an adult who received the MenACWY meningococcal vaccine as a control. Sequenced material: peripheral blood, taken 28 days after the second dose of the MenACWY control vaccine.

The CDR3 sequence is CASSLGAPGAEYGYTF. The DNA of the CDR3 is TGCGCCAGCAGCTTGGGCGCGCCCGGGGCCGAGTATGGCTACACCTTC. V is TRBV5-1 and J is TRBJ1-2, with a possible D match to TRBD1 (5 bases). This CDR3 has 16 residues. V lost 0 bases, J lost 5 bases, and 17 bases lay in between. Germline CDR1 SGHRS, CDR2 YFSETQ. The full variable domain, in which reference TRBV5-1 and TRBJ1-2 provide the parts outside the CDR3, is KAGVTQTPRYLIKTRGQQVTLSCSPISGHRSVSWYQQTPGQGLQFLFEYFSETQRNKGNFPGRFSGRQFSNSRSEMNVSTLELGDSALYLCASSLGAPGAEYGYTFGSGTRLTVV.